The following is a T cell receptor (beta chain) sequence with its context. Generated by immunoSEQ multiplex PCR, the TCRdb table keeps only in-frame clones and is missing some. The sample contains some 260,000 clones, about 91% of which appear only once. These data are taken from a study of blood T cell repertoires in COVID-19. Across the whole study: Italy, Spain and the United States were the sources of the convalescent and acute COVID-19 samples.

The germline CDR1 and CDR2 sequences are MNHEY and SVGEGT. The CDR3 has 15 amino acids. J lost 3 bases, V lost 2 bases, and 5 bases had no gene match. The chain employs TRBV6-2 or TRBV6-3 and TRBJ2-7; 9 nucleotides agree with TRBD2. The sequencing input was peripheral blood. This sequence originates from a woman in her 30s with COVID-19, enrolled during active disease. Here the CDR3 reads CASSYARGGDYEQYF. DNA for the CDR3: TGTGCCAGCAGTTACGCGCGGGGGGGCGACTACGAGCAGTACTTC.